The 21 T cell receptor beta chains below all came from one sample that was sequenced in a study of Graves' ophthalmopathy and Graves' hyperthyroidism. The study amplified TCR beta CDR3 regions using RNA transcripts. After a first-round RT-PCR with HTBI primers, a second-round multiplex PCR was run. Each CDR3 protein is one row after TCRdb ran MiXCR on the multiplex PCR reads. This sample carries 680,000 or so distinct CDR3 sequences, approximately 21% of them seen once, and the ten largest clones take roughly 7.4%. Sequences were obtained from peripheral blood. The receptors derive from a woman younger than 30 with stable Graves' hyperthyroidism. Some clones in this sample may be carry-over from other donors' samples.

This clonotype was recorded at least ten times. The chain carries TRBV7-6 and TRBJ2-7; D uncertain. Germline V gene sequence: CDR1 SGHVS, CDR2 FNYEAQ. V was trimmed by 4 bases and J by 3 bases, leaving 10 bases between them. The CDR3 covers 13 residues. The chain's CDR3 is CASSSEMGYEQYF. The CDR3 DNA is TGTGCCAGCAGCTCAGAGATGGGCTACGAGCAGTACTTC.

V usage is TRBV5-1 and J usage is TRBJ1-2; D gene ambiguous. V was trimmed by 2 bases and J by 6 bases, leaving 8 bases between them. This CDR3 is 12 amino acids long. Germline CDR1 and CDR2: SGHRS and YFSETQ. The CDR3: CASSFLGNGYTF. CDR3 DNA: TGCGCCAGCAGCTTTTTAGGGAATGGCTACACCTTC.

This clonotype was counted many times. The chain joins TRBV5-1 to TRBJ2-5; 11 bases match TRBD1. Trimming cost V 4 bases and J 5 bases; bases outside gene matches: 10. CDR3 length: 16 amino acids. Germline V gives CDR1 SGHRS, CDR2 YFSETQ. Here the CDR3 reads CASSRSGTGGRETQYF. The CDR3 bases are TGCGCCAGCAGCAGATCCGGGACAGGGGGAAGGGAGACCCAGTACTTC.

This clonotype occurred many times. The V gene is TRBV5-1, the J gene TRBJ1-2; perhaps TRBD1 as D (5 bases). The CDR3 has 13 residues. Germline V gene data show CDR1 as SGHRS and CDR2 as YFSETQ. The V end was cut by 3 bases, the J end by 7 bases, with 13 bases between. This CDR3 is CASSSSQGSGYTF. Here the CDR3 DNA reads TGCGCCAGCAGCTCATCCCAGGGTTCTGGCTACACCTTC.

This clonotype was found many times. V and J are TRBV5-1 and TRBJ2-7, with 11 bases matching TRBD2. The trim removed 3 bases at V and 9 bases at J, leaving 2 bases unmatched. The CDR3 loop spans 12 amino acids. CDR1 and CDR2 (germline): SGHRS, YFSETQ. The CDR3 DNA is TGCGCCAGCAGCTGGGGACTAGCGGTGCAGTACTTC. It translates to CASSWGLAVQYF.

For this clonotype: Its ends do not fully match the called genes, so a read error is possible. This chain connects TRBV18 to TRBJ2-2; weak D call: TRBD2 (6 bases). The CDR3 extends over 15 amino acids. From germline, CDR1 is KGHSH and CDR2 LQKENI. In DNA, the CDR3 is TGTGCCAGCTCGTCCGGGTCAAAGAACACCGGGGGGCTGTTTTTT. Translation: CASSSGSKNTGGLFF. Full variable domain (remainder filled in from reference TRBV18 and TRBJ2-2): NAGVMQNPRHLVRRRGQEARLRCSPMKGHSHVYWYRQLPEEGLKFMVYLQKENIIDESGMPKERFSAEFPKEGPSILRIQQVVRGDSAAYFCASSSGSKNTGGLFFGEGSRLTVL.

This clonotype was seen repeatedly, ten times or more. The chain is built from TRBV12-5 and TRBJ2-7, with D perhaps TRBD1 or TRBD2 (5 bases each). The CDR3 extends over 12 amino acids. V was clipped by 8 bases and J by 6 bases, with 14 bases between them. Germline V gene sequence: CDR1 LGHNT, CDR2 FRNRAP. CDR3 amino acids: CASSPGSTEQYF. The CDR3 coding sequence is TGTGCTAGTTCCCCAGGGAGTACCGAGCAGTACTTC.

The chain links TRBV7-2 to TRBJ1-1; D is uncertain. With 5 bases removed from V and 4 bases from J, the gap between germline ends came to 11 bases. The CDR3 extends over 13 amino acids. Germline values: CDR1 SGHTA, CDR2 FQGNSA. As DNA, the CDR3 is TGTGCCAGCAGCCATGAGGTGGTCACTGAAGCTTTCTTT. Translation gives CASSHEVVTEAFF.

CDR3 sequence: CASGRLAGGPYETQYF. The CDR3 DNA reads as TGTGCCAGCGGAAGACTAGCGGGGGGGCCTTATGAGACCCAGTACTTC. V gene TRBV12-3 or TRBV12-4 combines with J gene TRBJ2-5, with TRBD2 identical over 14 bases. After removal of 8 bases from V and 5 bases from J, the junction contained 10 bases not matched to a gene. The CDR3 is 16 residues long.

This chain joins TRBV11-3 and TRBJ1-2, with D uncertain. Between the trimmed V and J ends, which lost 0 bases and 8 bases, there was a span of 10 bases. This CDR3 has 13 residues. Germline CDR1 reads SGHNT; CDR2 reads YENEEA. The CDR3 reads CASSLDDIGGYTF. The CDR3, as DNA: TGTGCCAGCAGCTTAGACGACATCGGAGGCTACACCTTC. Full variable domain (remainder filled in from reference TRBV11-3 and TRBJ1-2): EAGVVQSPRYKIIEKKQPVAFWCNPISGHNTLYWYLQNLGQGPELLIRYENEEAVDDSQLPKDRFSAERLKGVDSTLKIQPAELGDSAVYLCASSLDDIGGYTFGSGTRLTVV.

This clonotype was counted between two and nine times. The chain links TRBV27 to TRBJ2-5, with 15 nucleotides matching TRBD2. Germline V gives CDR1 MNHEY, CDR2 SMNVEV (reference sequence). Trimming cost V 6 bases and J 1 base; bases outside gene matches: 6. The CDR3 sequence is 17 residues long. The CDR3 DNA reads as TGTGCCAGCAGCCCGGGGACTAGCGGGGGGATCCAAGAGACCCAGTACTTC. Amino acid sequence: CASSPGTSGGIQETQYF.

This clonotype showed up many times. The CDR3 protein is CASIPGQEETQYF. The CDR3 coding sequence is TGTGCCAGCATTCCTGGACAGGAAGAGACCCAGTACTTC. This chain links TRBV6-5 with TRBJ2-5; 7 positions match TRBD1. The V gene end was trimmed by 7 bases and the J gene end by 3 bases; junction bases not matched to a gene: 5. Germline loops: CDR1 MNHEY, CDR2 SVGAGI. The CDR3 has 13 amino acids.

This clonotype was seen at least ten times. For the CDR3, the DNA is TGTGCCACCCAGGACGGGGGCAAGGGAGAGACCCAGTACTTC. Translating gives CATQDGGKGETQYF. The chain couples TRBV10-3 to TRBJ2-5; D possibly uses TRBD1 or TRBD2 (6 bases each). Trimming took off 10 bases at V and 4 bases at J, with 19 bases between the two ends. In germline, CDR1 is ENHRY, CDR2 SYGVKD. This CDR3 is built from 14 residues.

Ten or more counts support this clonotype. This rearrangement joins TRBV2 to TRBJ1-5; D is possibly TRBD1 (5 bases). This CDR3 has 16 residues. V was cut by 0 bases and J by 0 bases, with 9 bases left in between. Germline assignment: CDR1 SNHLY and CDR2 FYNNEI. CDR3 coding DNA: TGTGCCAGCAGTGAAGCGCCGGGGGTTAGCAATCAGCCCCAGCATTTT. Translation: CASSEAPGVSNQPQHF.

The chain's CDR3 is CASSYGTGQGVNTEAFF. The DNA of the CDR3 is TGTGCCAGCAGTTATGGGACGGGACAGGGGGTGAACACTGAAGCTTTCTTT. V gene TRBV28 combines with J gene TRBJ1-1, with 11 bases fitting TRBD1. Germline CDR1 is MDHEN and CDR2 is SYDVKM. The J segment lost 0 bases and the V segment lost 4 bases, leaving 7 bases of the junction unmatched. The CDR3 covers 17 residues.

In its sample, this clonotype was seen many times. The CDR3 spells CSALSGGTRRNEQYF. The CDR3 region has the DNA TGCAGTGCCCTTAGCGGGGGAACTAGGCGGAACGAGCAGTACTTC. The gene calls are TRBV20-1 and TRBJ2-7, with TRBD2 matching 9 bases. The V and J ends lost 6 bases and 5 bases, in that order; junction bases with no gene match: 14. Germline V lookup: CDR1 DFQATT, CDR2 SNEGSKA (reference sequence). There are 15 residues in the CDR3.

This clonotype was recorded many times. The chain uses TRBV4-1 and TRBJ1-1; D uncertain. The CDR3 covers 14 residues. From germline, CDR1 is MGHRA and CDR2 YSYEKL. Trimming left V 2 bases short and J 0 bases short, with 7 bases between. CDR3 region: CASSQRWMNTEAFF. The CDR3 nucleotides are TGCGCCAGCAGCCAAAGGTGGATGAACACTGAAGCTTTCTTT.

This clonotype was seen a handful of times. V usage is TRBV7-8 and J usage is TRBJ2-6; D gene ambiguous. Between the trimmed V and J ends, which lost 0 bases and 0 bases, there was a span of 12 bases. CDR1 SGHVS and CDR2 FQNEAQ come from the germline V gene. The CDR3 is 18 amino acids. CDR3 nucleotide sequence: TGTGCCAGCAGCTTAGCTGTGCGCGGTTACTCTGGGGCCAACGTCCTGACTTTC. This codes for CASSLAVRGYSGANVLTF.

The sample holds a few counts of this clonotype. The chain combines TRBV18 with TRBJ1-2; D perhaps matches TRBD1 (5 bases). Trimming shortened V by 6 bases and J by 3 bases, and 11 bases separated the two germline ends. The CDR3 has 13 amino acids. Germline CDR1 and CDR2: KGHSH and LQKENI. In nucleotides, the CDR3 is TGTGCCAGCTCCCCGGACAAGTACTATGGCTACACCTTC. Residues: CASSPDKYYGYTF. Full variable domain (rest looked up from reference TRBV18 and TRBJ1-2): NAGVMQNPRHLVRRRGQEARLRCSPMKGHSHVYWYRQLPEEGLKFMVYLQKENIIDESGMPKERFSAEFPKEGPSILRIQQVVRGDSAAYFCASSPDKYYGYTFGSGTRLTVV.

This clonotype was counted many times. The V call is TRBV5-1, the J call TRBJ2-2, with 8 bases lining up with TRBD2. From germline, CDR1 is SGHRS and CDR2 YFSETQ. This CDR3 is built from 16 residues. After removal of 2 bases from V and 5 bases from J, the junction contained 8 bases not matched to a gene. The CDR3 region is CASSFRAGELTGELFF. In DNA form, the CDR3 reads TGCGCCAGCAGCTTCAGAGCGGGAGAACTGACCGGGGAGCTGTTTTTT.

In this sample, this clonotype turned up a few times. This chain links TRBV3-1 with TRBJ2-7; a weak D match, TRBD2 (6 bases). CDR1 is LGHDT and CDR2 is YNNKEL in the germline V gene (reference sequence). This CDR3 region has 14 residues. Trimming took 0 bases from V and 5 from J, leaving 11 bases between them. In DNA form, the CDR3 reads TGTGCCAGCAGCCAAGAGGGAGGAATTGACGAGCAGTACTTC. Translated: CASSQEGGIDEQYF.